Below, 20 T cell receptor beta chains from the same sample are listed, as sequenced in a study of regulatory T cells in long-lasting Graves disease. Building the TCR beta libraries relied on iRepertoire HTBI primers, and CDR3 regions underwent Arm-PCR. MiXCR, applied by TCRdb to the multiplex PCR reads, yields one record per CDR3 protein. This sample carries roughly 500,000 distinct CDR3 sequences, about 14% of them seen once, and the ten largest clones take under 20%. Time point denoted: newly diagnosed GD, antithyroid drugs for less than 3 months. Extracted PBMC RNA gave rise to the TCR library. This sample also appeared in a second study, on T cells in Graves' hyperthyroidism and ophthalmopathy.

Source: peripheral blood mononuclear cells (PBMCs), taken at new diagnosis, from a patient treated with antithyroid drugs. These receptors came from a woman in her forties or fifties with Graves disease.

Note on this clonotype: This may arise from a read error, as a much more abundant clone is one base away. The chain joins TRBV11-2 to TRBJ2-7; the match to TRBD2 covers 12 bases. Germline V gives CDR1 SGHAT, CDR2 FQNNGV. The CDR3 covers 17 residues. The J segment lost 7 bases and the V segment lost 4 bases, leaving 14 bases of the junction unmatched. This CDR3 is CASSSDPTSGSPHEQYF. The CDR3 bases are TGTGCCAGCAGCTCCGACCCGACTAGCGGGAGTCCGCATGAGCAGTACTTC.

V usage is TRBV6-5 and J usage is TRBJ1-2, with 7 bases aligning to TRBD1. This CDR3 has 16 residues. V trimming: 2 bases; J trimming: 8 bases; junction bases outside the gene matches: 14. The germline gives CDR1 MNHEY, CDR2 SVGAGI. The CDR3 spells CASSYPSLDRERGYTF. In DNA form, the CDR3 reads TGTGCCAGCAGTTACCCTTCACTCGACAGGGAGAGGGGCTACACCTTC.

This clonotype was recorded at least ten times. The gene calls are TRBV20-1 and TRBJ2-5; unclear D gene. Germline V CDR1 and CDR2: DFQATT, SNEGSKA (reference sequence). V lost 6 bases and J 1 base, leaving 15 bases between the germline ends. The length of the CDR3 is 14 residues. The CDR3 DNA reads TGCAGTGCCCCTAGATTGGGTAGCCAAGAGACCCAGTACTTC. Protein: CSAPRLGSQETQYF.

This clonotype was seen many times. This chain joins TRBV24-1 and TRBJ2-5, with D possibly TRBD2 on 6 matching bases. The length of the CDR3 is 17 residues. Germline assignment: CDR1 KGHDR and CDR2 SFDVKD. V lost 2 bases and J 5 bases, leaving 20 bases between the germline ends. For the CDR3, the DNA is TGTGCCACCAGTGATTCCCCGGGACGAGGGAGGAGCGAGACCCAGTACTTC. Protein product: CATSDSPGRGRSETQYF.

This clonotype has more than one count but fewer than ten. A much more abundant neighbour one base away suggests this may be a read error. The CDR3 region is CAGSTLGTGGREAFF. CDR3 sequence (DNA): TGTGCCGGCAGTACACTCGGGACAGGGGGCCGTGAAGCTTTCTTT. This chain connects TRBV6-2 or TRBV6-3 to TRBJ1-1; TRBD1 aligns across 12 bases. The CDR3 extends over 15 amino acids. The V gene's germline CDR1 is MNHEY and CDR2 SVGEGT.

This clonotype showed up many times. The gene calls are TRBV28 and TRBJ2-2; 9 positions agree with TRBD2. J lost 4 bases, V lost 8 bases, and 17 bases had no gene match. Germline lookup yields CDR1 MDHEN and CDR2 SYDVKM. The CDR3 sequence is 18 residues long. The CDR3 spells CASRTSLAGGPGTGELFF. Here the CDR3 DNA reads TGTGCCAGCCGGACCAGTCTTGCGGGAGGGCCTGGCACCGGGGAGCTGTTTTTT. The variable domain in full, completed from reference TRBV28 and TRBJ2-2, reads DVKVTQSSRYLVKRTGEKVFLECVQDMDHENMFWYRQDPGLGLRLIYFSYDVKMKEKGDIPEGYSVSREKKERFSLILESASTNQTSMYLCASRTSLAGGPGTGELFFGEGSRLTVL.

This clonotype was seen only once. Given a much more abundant clone one base away, this may be a read error. This rearrangement joins TRBV11-2 to TRBJ1-6; D remains ambiguous. Deletions cut 4 bases from V and 12 bases from J, with 22 bases between. Germline V gene sequence: CDR1 SGHAT, CDR2 FQNNGV. This CDR3 region has 16 residues. CDR3 coding DNA: TGTGCCAGCAGCTCCGACCGGTCCCACTTGGGCTTACCCCTCCACTTT. This codes for CASSSDRSHLGLPLHF.

This clonotype appeared many times. The chain carries TRBV11-2 and TRBJ2-7; weak D call: TRBD2 (5 bases). This CDR3 spans 18 amino acids. Per germline, CDR1 SGHAT and CDR2 FQNNGV. Trimming removed 4 bases from V and 3 bases from J, with 25 bases in between. The CDR3 sequence: CASSSPANGAEQLYEQYF. DNA of the CDR3: TGTGCCAGCAGCTCCCCGGCTAACGGAGCGGAGCAGCTCTACGAGCAGTACTTC.

Of note for this clonotype: This could be a read error, since a much larger clone is one nucleotide away. The V call is TRBV5-1, the J call TRBJ2-5, with 14 bases fitting TRBD2. The CDR3 sequence is 17 residues long. The germline V gene encodes CDR1 SGHRS and CDR2 YFSETQ. CDR3 coding DNA: TGCGCCAGCAGCCCCGGGACTAGCGGGAGTTTGGGGGAGACCCACTACTTC. Residues: CASSPGTSGSLGETHYF. The full variable domain, rest sourced from reference TRBV5-1 and TRBJ2-5, is KAGVTQTPRYLIKTRGQQVTLSCSPISGHRSVSWYQQTPGQGLQFLFEYFSETQRNKGNFPGRFSGRQFSNSRSEMNVSTLELGDSALYLCASSPGTSGSLGETHYFGPGTRLLVL.

This clonotype occurred many times. The chain recombines TRBV27 with TRBJ2-7; D unresolved. In germline, CDR1 is MNHEY, CDR2 SMNVEV (reference sequence). V was shortened by 6 bases and J by 8 bases, with 20 bases between the two germline ends. The CDR3 has 14 residues. The CDR3 coding sequence is TGTGCCAGCAGGCTGGCAGGAGAGTACGGACAGCAGTACTTC. Translation gives CASRLAGEYGQQYF.

This clonotype was seen repeatedly, ten times or more. The chain carries TRBV7-3 and TRBJ1-1, with TRBD1 matching 7 bases. With V trimmed by 6 bases and J by 1 base, 8 bases remained unmatched. Per the germline V gene, CDR1 is SGHTA and CDR2 is FQGTGA. The length of the CDR3 is 15 residues. This chain's CDR3 is CASSKTGAENTEAFF. CDR3 in DNA: TGTGCCAGCAGTAAAACAGGGGCGGAGAACACTGAAGCTTTCTTT.

This clonotype was picked up many times. The gene calls are TRBV5-1 and TRBJ2-1; D tentatively reads TRBD1 or TRBD2 (5 bases each). Trimming pared 0 bases from V and 8 bases from J, leaving 9 bases between. This CDR3 has 13 amino acids. Germline V CDR1 and CDR2: SGHRS, YFSETQ. Here the CDR3 DNA reads TGCGCCAGCAGCTTGGCCGGGGACGATGAGCAGTTCTTC. Residues: CASSLAGDDEQFF. Combining the CDR3 with reference TRBV5-1 and TRBJ2-1 gives the whole variable domain KAGVTQTPRYLIKTRGQQVTLSCSPISGHRSVSWYQQTPGQGLQFLFEYFSETQRNKGNFPGRFSGRQFSNSRSEMNVSTLELGDSALYLCASSLAGDDEQFFGPGTRLTVL.

For this clonotype: The junction departs from germline at one end; a sequencing error may be responsible. This chain joins TRBV27 and TRBJ2-3, with a possible D match to TRBD2 (5 bases). CDR3 length: 16 amino acids. Germline V gene sequence: CDR1 MNHEY, CDR2 SMNVEV (reference sequence). The CDR3 DNA reads as TGTGCCAGCAGTTTCGCTAGCTTGTCTAGCACAGATACGCGGTATTTT. Its protein product is CASSFASLSSTDTRYF.

This clonotype came up many times. The chain is built from TRBV18 and TRBJ1-2, with D hard to call. CDR3 size: 15 residues. The V gene's germline CDR1 is KGHSH and CDR2 LQKENI. The V end was cut by 3 bases, the J end by 4 bases, with 15 bases between. CDR3 sequence (DNA): TGTGCCAGCTCACCCGAGGCGCCTGTACGCTATGGCTACACCTTC. It codes for CASSPEAPVRYGYTF.

There are a few counts of this clonotype. The chain employs TRBV25-1 and TRBJ2-3; no reliable D call. Trimming pared 1 base from V and 4 bases from J, leaving 12 bases between. The germline gives CDR1 MGHDK, CDR2 SYGVNS. The CDR3 spans 15 residues. The CDR3 nucleotides are TGTGCCAGCAGTGAATTTACCACAGCGTCAGATACGCAGTATTTT. It is translated as CASSEFTTASDTQYF.

The rearrangement links TRBV20-1 to TRBJ2-1; the match to TRBD1 covers 11 bases. The CDR3 is 13 residues long. Germline assignment: CDR1 DFQATT and CDR2 SNEGSKA (reference sequence). The chain's CDR3 is CRPGGQGGNEQFF. The CDR3 DNA sequence: TGCAGACCGGGGGGACAGGGGGGCAATGAGCAGTTCTTC.

This clonotype was recorded many times. Its ends do not fully match the called genes, so a read error is possible. V usage is TRBV5-1 and J usage is TRBJ2-2; D is undetermined. Germline assignment: CDR1 SGHRS and CDR2 YFSETQ. CDR3 size: 13 residues. The CDR3 loop is CASSLQNTGELFF. CDR3 bases: TGTGCCAGCAGCTTGCAGAACACCGGGGAGCTGTTTTTT.

With regard to this clonotype: A much larger clone sits a single nucleotide away, making a read error possible. The J gene is TRBJ1-2, the V gene TRBV3-1; D is ambiguous. The CDR3 sequence is 14 residues long. CDR1 and CDR2 (germline): LGHDT, YNNKEL (reference sequence). The CDR3, as DNA: TGTGCCAGCAGCCAAGGCAGAAAAAACTGTGGCTACACCTTC. As protein: CASSQGRKNCGYTF.

This clonotype was seen at least ten times. This chain uses TRBV20-1 with TRBJ2-5; TRBD1 matches 7 bases. The V segment lost 0 bases and the J segment 6 bases; nucleotides outside the gene matches: 13. The CDR3 consists of 16 residues. Germline-derived CDR1 and CDR2 are DFQATT and SNEGSKA (reference sequence). DNA for the CDR3: TGCAGTGCTAGAGACCTTACCGACAGGGCGATAAAGACCCAGTACTTC. Amino acids: CSARDLTDRAIKTQYF.

This clonotype was counted at least ten times. V and J are TRBV12-3 or TRBV12-4 and TRBJ1-2; TRBD1 matches at 10 bases. CDR3 length: 16 residues. With V trimmed by 2 bases and J by 8 bases, 11 bases remained unmatched. The CDR3 DNA is TGTGCCAGCAGTTTAACCCCCCCCGGACAGGGGGAAGGCTACACCTTC. It codes for CASSLTPPGQGEGYTF.